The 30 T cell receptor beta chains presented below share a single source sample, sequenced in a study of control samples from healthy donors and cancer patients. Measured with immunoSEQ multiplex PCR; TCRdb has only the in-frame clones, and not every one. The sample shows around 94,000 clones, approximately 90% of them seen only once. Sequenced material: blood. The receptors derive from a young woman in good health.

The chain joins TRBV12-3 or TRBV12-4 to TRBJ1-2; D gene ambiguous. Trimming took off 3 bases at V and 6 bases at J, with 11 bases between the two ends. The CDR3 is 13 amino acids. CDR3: CASSFRSEDGYTF. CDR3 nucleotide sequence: TGTGCCAGCAGTTTCCGGTCCGAGGATGGCTACACCTTC.

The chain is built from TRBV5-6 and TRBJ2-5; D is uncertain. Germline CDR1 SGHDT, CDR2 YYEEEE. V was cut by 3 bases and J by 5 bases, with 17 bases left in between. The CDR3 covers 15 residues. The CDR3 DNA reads TGTGCCAGCAGCTCGCCGGGCCCTACCTTGGAGACCCAGTACTTC. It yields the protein CASSSPGPTLETQYF. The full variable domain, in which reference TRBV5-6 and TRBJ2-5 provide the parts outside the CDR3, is DAGVTQSPTHLIKTRGQQVTLRCSPKSGHDTVSWYQQALGQGPQFIFQYYEEEERQRGNFPDRFSGHQFPNYSSELNVNALLLGDSALYLCASSSPGPTLETQYFGPGTRLLVL.

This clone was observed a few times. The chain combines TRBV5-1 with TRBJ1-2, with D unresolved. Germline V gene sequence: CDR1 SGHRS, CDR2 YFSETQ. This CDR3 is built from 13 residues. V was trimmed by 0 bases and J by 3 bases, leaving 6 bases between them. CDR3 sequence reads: CASSLAVDYGYTF. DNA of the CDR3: TGCGCCAGCAGCTTGGCCGTTGACTATGGCTACACCTTC.

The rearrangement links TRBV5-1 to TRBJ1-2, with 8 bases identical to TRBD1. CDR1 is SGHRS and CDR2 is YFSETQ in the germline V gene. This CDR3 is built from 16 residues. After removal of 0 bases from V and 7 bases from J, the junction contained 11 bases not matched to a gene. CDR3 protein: CASSLVGAGGVGGYTF. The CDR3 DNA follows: TGCGCCAGCAGCTTGGTGGGGGCAGGGGGCGTTGGTGGCTACACCTTC.

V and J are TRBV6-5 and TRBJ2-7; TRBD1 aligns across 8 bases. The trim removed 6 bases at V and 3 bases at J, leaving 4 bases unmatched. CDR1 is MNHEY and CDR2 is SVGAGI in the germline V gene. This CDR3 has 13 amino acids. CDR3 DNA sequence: TGTGCCAGCAGCCGGACAGGGATCTACGAGCAGTACTTC. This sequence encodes CASSRTGIYEQYF.

CDR3 DNA: TGTGCCACCAGCAGAAGTGGGGCTTTAGGCACTGAAGCTTTCTTT. Its protein is CATSRSGALGTEAFF. This chain links TRBV15 with TRBJ1-1; the D gene is possibly TRBD1 (5 bases). CDR1 LNHNV and CDR2 YYDKDF come from the germline V gene (reference sequence). The CDR3 has 15 amino acids. V shed 2 bases and J shed 4 bases, with 14 bases lying between them.

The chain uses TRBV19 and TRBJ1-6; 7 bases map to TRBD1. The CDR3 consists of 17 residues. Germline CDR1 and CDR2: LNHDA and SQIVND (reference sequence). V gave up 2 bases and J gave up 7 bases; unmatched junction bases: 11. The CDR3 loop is CASSIQGTELWNSPLHF. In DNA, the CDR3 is TGTGCCAGTAGTATACAGGGGACAGAGCTTTGGAATTCACCCCTCCACTTT.

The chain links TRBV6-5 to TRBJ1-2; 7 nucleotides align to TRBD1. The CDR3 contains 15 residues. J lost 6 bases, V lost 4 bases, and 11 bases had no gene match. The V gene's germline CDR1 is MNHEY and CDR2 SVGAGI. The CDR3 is CASSSNSGTEDGYTF. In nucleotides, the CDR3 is TGTGCCAGCAGTTCAAACTCCGGGACAGAGGATGGCTACACCTTC.

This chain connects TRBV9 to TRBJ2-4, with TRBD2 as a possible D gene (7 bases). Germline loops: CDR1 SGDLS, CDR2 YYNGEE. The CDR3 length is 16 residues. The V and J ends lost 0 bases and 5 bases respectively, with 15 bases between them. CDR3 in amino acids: CASSVGQGGGQNIQYF. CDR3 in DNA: TGTGCCAGCAGCGTAGGCCAGGGAGGGGGTCAAAACATTCAGTACTTC.

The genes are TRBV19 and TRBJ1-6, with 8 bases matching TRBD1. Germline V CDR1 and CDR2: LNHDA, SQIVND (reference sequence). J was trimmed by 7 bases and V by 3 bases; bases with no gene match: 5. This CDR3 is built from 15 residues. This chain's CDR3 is CASSMGDRPNSPLHF. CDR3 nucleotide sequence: TGTGCCAGTAGTATGGGGGACAGGCCCAATTCACCCCTCCACTTT. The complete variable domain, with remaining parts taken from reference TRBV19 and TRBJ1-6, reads DGGITQSPKYLFRKEGQNVTLSCEQNLNHDAMYWYRQDPGQGLRLIYYSQIVNDFQKGDIAEGYSVSREKKESFPLTVTSAQKNPTAFYLCASSMGDRPNSPLHFGNGTRLTVT.

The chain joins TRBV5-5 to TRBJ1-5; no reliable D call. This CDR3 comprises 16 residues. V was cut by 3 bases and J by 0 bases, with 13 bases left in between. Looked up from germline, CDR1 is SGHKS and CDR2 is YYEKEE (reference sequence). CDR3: CASSSSGSDSNQPQHF. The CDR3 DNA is TGTGCCAGCAGCTCGTCTGGGTCCGATAGCAATCAGCCCCAGCATTTT.

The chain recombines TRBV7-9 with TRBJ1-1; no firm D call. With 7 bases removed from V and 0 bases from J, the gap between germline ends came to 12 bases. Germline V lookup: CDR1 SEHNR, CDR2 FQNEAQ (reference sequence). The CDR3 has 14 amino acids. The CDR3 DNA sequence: TGTGCCAGCACCCCAGACGCTATGAACACTGAAGCTTTCTTT. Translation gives CASTPDAMNTEAFF.

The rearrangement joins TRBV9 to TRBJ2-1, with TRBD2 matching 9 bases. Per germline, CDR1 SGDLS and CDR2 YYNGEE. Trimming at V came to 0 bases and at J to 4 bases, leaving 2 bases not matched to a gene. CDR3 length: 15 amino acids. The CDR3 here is CASSVGLAAYNEQFF. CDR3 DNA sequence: TGTGCCAGCAGCGTAGGACTAGCGGCTTACAATGAGCAGTTCTTC.

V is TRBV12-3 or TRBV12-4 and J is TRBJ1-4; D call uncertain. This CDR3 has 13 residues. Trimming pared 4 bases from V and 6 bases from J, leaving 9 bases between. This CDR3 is CASSSGIHEKLFF. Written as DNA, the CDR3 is TGTGCCAGCAGTTCCGGGATCCATGAAAAACTGTTTTTT.

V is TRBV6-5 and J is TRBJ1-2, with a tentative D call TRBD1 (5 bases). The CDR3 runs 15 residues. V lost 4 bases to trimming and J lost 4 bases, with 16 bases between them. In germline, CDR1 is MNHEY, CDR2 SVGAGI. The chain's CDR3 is CASSFGHSMGYGYTF. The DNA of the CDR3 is TGTGCCAGCAGTTTCGGACACTCGATGGGCTATGGCTACACCTTC.

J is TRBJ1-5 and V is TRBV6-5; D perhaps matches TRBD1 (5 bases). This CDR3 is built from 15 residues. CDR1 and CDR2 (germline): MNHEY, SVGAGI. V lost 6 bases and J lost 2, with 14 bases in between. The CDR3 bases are TGTGCCAGCAGCCGTGAAGGGGTTCGCAATCAGCCCCAGCATTTT. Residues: CASSREGVRNQPQHF.

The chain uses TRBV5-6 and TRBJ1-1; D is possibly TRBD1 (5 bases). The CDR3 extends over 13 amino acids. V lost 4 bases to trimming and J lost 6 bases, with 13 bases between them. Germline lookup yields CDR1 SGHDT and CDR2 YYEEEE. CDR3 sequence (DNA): TGTGCCAGCAGCCCCAGGGCGGAGGCTGAAGCTTTCTTT. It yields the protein CASSPRAEAEAFF. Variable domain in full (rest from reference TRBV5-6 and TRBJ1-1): DAGVTQSPTHLIKTRGQQVTLRCSPKSGHDTVSWYQQALGQGPQFIFQYYEEEERQRGNFPDRFSGHQFPNYSSELNVNALLLGDSALYLCASSPRAEAEAFFGQGTRLTVV.

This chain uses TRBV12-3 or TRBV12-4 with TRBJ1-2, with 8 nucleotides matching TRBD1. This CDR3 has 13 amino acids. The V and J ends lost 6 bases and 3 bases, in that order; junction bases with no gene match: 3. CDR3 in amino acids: CASRGQGDYGYTF. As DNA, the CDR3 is TGTGCCAGCAGAGGACAGGGCGACTATGGCTACACCTTC.

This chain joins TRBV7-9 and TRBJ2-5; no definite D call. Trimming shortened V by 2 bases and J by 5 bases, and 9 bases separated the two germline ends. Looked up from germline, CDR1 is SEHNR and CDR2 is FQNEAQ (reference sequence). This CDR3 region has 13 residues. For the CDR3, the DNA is TGTGCCAGCAGCTTACTAGGAGTGGAGACCCAGTACTTC. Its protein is CASSLLGVETQYF.

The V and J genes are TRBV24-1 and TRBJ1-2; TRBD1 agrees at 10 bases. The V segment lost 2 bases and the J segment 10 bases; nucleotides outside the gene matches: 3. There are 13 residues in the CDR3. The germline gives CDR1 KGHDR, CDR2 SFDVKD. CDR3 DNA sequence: TGTGCCACCAGTGATTGGGACAGGGGTTTCTACACCTTC. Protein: CATSDWDRGFYTF.

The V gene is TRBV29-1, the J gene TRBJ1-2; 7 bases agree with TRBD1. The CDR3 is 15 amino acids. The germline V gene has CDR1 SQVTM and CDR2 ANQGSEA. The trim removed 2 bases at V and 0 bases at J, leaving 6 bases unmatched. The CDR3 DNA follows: TGCAGCGTTGAATTGGGAGACAGGGCTAACTATGGCTACACCTTC. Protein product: CSVELGDRANYGYTF.

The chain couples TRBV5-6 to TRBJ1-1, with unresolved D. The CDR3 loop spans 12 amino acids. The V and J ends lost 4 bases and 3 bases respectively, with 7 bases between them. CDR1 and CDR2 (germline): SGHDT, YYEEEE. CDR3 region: CASSPRDTEAFF. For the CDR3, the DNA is TGTGCCAGCAGCCCCCGGGACACTGAAGCTTTCTTT.

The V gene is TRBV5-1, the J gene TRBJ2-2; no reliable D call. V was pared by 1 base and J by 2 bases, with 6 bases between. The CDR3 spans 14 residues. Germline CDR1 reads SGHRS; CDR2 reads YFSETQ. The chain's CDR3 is CASSLLQNTGELFF. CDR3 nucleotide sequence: TGCGCCAGCAGCTTGTTGCAAAACACCGGGGAGCTGTTTTTT.

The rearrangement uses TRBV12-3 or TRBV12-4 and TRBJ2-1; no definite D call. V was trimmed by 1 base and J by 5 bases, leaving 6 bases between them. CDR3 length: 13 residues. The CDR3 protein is CASSLEINNEQFF. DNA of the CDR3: TGTGCCAGCAGTTTAGAGATAAACAATGAGCAGTTCTTC.

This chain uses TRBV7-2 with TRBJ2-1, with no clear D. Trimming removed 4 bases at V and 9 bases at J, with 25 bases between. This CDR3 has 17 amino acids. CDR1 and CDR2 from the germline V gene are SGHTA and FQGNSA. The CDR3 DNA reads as TGTGCCAGCAGCTCCGGACGCCTTCTGGACGAGAACAGTGAGCAGTTCTTC. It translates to CASSSGRLLDENSEQFF.

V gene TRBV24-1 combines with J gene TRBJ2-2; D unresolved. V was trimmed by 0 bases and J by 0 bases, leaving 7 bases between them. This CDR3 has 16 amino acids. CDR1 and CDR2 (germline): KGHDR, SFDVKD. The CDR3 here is CATSDLTPANTGELFF. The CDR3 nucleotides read TGTGCCACCAGTGATTTGACCCCAGCGAACACCGGGGAGCTGTTTTTT.

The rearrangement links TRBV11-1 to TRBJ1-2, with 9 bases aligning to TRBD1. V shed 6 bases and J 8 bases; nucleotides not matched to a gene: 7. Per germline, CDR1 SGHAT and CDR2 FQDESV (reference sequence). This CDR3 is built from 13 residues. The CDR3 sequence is CASRTRTGAGYTF. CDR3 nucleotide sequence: TGTGCCAGCAGAACTAGGACAGGGGCCGGCTACACCTTC.

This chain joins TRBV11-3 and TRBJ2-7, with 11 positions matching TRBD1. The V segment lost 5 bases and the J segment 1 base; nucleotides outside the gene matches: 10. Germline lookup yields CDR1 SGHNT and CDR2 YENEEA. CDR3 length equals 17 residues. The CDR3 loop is CASSVGQGASLSYEQYF. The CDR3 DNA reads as TGTGCCAGCAGCGTAGGACAGGGGGCATCATTGTCCTACGAGCAGTACTTC. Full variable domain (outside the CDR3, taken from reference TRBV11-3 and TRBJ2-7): EAGVVQSPRYKIIEKKQPVAFWCNPISGHNTLYWYLQNLGQGPELLIRYENEEAVDDSQLPKDRFSAERLKGVDSTLKIQPAELGDSAVYLCASSVGQGASLSYEQYFGPGTRLTVT.

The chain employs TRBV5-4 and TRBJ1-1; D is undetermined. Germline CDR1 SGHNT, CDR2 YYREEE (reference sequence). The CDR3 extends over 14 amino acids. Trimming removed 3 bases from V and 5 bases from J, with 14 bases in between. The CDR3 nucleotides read TGTGCCAGCAGCTCTGGGGTAGGGTTGACTGAAGCTTTCTTT. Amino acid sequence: CASSSGVGLTEAFF.

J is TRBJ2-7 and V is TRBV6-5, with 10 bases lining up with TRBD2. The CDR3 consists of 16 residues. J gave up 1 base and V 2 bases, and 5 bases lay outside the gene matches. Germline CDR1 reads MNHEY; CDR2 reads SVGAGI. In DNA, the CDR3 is TGTGCCAGCAGTTACACATGGACTAGCGGTTCCTACGAGCAGTACTTC. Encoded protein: CASSYTWTSGSYEQYF.